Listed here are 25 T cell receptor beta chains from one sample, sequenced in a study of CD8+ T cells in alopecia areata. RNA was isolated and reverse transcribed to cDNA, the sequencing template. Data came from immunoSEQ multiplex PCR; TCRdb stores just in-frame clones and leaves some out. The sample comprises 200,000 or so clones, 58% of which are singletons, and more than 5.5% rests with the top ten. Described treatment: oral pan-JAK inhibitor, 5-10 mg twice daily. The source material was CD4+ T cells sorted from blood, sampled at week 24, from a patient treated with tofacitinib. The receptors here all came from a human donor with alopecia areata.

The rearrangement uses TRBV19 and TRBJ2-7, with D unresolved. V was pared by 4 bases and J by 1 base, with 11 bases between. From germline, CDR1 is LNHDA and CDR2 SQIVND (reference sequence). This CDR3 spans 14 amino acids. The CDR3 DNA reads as TGTGCCAGTAGTAAGGGTAGGGTGTCCTACGAGCAGTACTTC. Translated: CASSKGRVSYEQYF.

CDR3 DNA: TGTGCCAGCAGCCCGAGGACAGGGGGATCCGGGGAGCTGTTTTTT. Protein sequence: CASSPRTGGSGELFF. The chain employs TRBV11-2 and TRBJ2-2; 10 bases fit TRBD1. This CDR3 has 15 residues. Trimming at V came to 5 bases and at J to 6 bases, leaving 6 bases not matched to a gene. Per germline, CDR1 SGHAT and CDR2 FQNNGV.

CDR3 loop: CASSGRLAGVSYNEQFF. CDR3 in DNA: TGCGCCAGCAGCGGACGACTAGCGGGAGTTTCCTACAATGAGCAGTTCTTC. V gene TRBV5-1 combines with J gene TRBJ2-1; 12 bases fit TRBD2. This CDR3 contains 17 residues. Germline CDR1 is SGHRS and CDR2 is YFSETQ. Trimming removed 4 bases from V and 1 base from J; junction bases left unmatched: 6.

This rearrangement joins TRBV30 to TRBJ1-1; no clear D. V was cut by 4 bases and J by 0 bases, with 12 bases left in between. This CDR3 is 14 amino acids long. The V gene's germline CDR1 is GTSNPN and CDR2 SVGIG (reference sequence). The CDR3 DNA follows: TGTGCCTGGACTCACGACGGAATGAACACTGAAGCTTTCTTT. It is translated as CAWTHDGMNTEAFF.

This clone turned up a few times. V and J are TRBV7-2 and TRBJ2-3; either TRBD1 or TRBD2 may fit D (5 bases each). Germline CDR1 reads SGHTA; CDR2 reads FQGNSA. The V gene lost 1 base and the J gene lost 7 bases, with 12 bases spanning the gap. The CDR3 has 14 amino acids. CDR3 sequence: CASSLGGDVNTQYF. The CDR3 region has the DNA TGTGCCAGCAGCTTAGGAGGGGACGTGAATACGCAGTATTTT.

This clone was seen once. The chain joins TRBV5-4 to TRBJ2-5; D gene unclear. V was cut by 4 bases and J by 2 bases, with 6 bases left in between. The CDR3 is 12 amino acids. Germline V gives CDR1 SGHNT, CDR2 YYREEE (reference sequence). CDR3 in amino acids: CASSPNQETQYF. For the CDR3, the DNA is TGTGCCAGCAGCCCTAATCAAGAGACCCAGTACTTC.

CDR3 loop: CASSLGELAGHEQFF. CDR3 DNA: TGTGCCAGCAGCTTAGGCGAACTAGCAGGACATGAGCAGTTCTTC. The chain is built from TRBV7-2 and TRBJ2-1; the D gene is possibly TRBD2 (6 bases). The CDR3 runs to 15 residues. Germline V gene data show CDR1 as SGHTA and CDR2 as FQGNSA. Trimming shortened V by 1 base and J by 8 bases, and 15 bases separated the two germline ends.

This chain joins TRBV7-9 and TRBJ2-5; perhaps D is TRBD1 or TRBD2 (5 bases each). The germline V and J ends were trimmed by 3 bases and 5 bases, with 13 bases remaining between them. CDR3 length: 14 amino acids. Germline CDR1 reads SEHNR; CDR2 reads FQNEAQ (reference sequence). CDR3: CASSFVVGRETQYF. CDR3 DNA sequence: TGTGCCAGCAGCTTTGTGGTGGGACGGGAGACCCAGTACTTC.

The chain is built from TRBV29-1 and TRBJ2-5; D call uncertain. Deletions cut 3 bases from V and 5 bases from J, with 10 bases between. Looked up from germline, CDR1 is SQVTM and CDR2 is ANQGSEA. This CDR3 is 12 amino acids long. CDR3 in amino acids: CSVESYGETQYF. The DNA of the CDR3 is TGCAGCGTTGAGTCTTATGGCGAGACCCAGTACTTC.

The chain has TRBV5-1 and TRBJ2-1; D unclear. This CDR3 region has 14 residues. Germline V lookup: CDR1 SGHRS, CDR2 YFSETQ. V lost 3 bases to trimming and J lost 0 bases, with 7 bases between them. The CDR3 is CASSSRSSYNEQFF. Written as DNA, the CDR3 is TGCGCCAGCAGCTCTAGAAGCTCCTACAATGAGCAGTTCTTC. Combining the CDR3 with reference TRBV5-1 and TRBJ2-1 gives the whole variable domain KAGVTQTPRYLIKTRGQQVTLSCSPISGHRSVSWYQQTPGQGLQFLFEYFSETQRNKGNFPGRFSGRQFSNSRSEMNVSTLELGDSALYLCASSSRSSYNEQFFGPGTRLTVL.

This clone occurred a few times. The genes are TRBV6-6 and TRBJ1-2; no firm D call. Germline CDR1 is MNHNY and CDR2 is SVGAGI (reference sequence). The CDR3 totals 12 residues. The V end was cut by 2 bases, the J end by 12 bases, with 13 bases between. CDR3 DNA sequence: TGTGCCAGCAGTTACCCGGGGAGGCAGGACACCTTC. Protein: CASSYPGRQDTF.

CDR3 coding DNA: TGTGCCAGCAGCGTAGCTGAACTAGCGGGGACGCAGTATTTT. It encodes CASSVAELAGTQYF. V gene TRBV9 combines with J gene TRBJ2-3; 10 positions agree with TRBD2. CDR1 and CDR2 from the germline V gene are SGDLS and YYNGEE. Unmatched junction bases numbered 4, after V lost 0 bases and J lost 9 bases. The CDR3 is made up of 14 amino acids.

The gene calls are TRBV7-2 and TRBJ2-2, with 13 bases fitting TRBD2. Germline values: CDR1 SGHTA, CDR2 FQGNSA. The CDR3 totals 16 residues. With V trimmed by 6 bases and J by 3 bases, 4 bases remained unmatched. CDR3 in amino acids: CASRGTSGTDTGELFF. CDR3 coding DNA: TGTGCCAGCAGAGGGACTAGCGGGACGGACACCGGGGAGCTGTTTTTT.

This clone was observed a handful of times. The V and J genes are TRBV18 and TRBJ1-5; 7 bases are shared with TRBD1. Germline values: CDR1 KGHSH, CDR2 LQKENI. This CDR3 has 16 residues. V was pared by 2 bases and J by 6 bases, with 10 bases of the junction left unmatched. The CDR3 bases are TGTGCCAGCTCACCATCCGGACGACAGGGCGGTCAGCCCCAGCATTTT. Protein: CASSPSGRQGGQPQHF.

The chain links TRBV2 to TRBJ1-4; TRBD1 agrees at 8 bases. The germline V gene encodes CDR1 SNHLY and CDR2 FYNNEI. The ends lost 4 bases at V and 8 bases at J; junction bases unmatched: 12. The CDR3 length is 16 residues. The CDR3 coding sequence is TGTGCCAGCAGTGTTTCCCCCACAGGGGGAGCGGAAAAACTGTTTTTT. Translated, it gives CASSVSPTGGAEKLFF. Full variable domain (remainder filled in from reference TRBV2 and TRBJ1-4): EPEVTQTPSHQVTQMGQEVILRCVPISNHLYFYWYRQILGQKVEFLVSFYNNEISEKSEIFDDQFSVERPDGSNFTLKIRSTKLEDSAMYFCASSVSPTGGAEKLFFGSGTQLSVL.

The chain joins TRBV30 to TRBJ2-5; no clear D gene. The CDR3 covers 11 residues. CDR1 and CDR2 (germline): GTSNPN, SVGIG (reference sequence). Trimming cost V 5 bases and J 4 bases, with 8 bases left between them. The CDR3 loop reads CAWGDRETQYF. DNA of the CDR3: TGTGCCTGGGGGGATCGAGAGACCCAGTACTTC.

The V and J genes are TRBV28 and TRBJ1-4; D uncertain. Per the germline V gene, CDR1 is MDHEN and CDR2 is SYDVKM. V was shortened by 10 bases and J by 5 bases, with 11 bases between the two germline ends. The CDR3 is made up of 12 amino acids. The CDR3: CATNRLNEKLFF. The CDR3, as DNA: TGTGCCACCAACCGGCTAAATGAAAAACTGTTTTTT. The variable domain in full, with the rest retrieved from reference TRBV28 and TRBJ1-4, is DVKVTQSSRYLVKRTGEKVFLECVQDMDHENMFWYRQDPGLGLRLIYFSYDVKMKEKGDIPEGYSVSREKKERFSLILESASTNQTSMYLCATNRLNEKLFFGSGTQLSVL.

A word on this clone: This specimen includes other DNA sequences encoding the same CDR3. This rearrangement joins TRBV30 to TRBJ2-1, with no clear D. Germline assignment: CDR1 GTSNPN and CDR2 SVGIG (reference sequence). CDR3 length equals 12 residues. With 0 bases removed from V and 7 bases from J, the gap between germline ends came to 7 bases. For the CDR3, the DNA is TGTGCCTGGAGTGTATTAGGAAATGAGCAGTTCTTC. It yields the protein CAWSVLGNEQFF.

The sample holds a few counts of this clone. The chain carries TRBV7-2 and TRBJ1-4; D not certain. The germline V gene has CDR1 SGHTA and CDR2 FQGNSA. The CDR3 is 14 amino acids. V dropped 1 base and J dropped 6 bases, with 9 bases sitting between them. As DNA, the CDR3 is TGTGCCAGCAGCTTAGGGGGATCTCATGAAAAACTGTTTTTT. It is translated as CASSLGGSHEKLFF.

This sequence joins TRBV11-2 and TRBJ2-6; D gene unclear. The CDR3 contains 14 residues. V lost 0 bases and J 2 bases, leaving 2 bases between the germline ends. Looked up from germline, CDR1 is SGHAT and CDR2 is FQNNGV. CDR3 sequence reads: CASSLEPGANVLTF. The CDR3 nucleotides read TGTGCCAGCAGCTTAGAGCCTGGGGCCAACGTCCTGACTTTC.

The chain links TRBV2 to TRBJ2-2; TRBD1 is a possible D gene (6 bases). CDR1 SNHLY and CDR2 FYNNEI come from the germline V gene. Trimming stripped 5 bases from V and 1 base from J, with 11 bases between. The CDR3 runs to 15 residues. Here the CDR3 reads CASSYRAGNTGELFF. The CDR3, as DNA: TGTGCCAGCAGTTACAGGGCGGGGAACACCGGGGAGCTGTTTTTT.

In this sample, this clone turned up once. In DNA form, the CDR3 reads TGCAGCGTTGTCCCCTTGGCTGAAGCTTTCTTT. It specifies CSVVPLAEAFF. The V and J genes are TRBV29-1 and TRBJ1-1; D gene uncertain. Germline V gene lookup returns CDR1 SQVTM and CDR2 ANQGSEA. The CDR3 loop spans 11 amino acids. V lost 4 bases, J lost 6 bases, and 9 bases lay in between.

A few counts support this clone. In nucleotides, the CDR3 is TGTGCCAGCAGCTTCAAAAACATTCAGTACTTC. Translation: CASSFKNIQYF. This rearrangement joins TRBV5-6 to TRBJ2-4; D ambiguous. V was clipped by 2 bases and J by 3 bases, with 0 bases between them. This CDR3 has 11 amino acids. Germline CDR1 and CDR2: SGHDT and YYEEEE.

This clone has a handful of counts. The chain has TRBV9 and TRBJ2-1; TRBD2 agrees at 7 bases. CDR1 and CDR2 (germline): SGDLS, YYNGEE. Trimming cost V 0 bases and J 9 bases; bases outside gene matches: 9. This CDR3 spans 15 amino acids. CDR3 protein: CASSVEVSGSGEQFF. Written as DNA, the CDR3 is TGTGCCAGCAGCGTAGAGGTTAGCGGGTCGGGTGAGCAGTTCTTC.

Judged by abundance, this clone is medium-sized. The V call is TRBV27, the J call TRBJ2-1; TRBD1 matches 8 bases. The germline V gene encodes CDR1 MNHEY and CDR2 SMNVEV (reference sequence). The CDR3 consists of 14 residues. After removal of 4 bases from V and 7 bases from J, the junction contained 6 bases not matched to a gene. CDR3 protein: CASSWYRGSNEQFF. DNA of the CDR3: TGTGCCAGCAGTTGGTACAGGGGGTCGAATGAGCAGTTCTTC.